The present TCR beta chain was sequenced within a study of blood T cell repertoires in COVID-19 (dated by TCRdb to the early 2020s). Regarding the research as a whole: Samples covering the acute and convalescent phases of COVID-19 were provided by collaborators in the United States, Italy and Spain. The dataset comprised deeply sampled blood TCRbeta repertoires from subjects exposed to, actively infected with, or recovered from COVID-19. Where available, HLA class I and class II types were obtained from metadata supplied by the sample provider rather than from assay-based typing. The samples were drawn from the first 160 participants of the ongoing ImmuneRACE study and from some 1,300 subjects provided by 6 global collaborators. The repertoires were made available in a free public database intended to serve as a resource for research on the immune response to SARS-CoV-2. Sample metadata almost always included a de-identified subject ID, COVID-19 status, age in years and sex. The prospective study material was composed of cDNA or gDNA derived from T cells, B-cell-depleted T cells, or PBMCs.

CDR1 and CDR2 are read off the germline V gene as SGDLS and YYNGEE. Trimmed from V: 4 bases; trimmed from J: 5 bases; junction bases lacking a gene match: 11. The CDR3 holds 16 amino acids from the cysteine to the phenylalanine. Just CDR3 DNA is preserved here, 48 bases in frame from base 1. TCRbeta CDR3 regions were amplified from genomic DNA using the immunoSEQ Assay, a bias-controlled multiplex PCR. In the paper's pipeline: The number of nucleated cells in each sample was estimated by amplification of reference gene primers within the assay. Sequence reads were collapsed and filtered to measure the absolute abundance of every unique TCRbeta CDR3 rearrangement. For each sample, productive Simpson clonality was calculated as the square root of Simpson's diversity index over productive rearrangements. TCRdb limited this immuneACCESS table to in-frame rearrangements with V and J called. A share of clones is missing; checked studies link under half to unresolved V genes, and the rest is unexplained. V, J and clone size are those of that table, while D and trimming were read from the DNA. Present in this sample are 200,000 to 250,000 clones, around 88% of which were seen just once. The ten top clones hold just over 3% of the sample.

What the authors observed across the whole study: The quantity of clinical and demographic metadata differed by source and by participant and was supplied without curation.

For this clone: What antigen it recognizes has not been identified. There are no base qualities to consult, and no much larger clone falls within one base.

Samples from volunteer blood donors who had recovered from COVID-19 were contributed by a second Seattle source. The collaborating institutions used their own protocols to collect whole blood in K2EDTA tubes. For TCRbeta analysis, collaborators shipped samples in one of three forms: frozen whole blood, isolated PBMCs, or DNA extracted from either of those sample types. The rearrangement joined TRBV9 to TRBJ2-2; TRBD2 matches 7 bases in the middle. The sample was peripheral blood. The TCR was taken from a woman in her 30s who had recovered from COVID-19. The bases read TGTGCCAGCAGCCCCTCGAGGAGCGGGGTTACCGGGGAGCTGTTTTTT. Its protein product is CASSPSRSGVTGELFF.